The subject of this entry is one TCR beta chain. These data originate in a study of blood T cell repertoires in COVID-19. Overall study context: PBMCs, B-cell-depleted T cells, or T cells provided the cDNA or gDNA that made up the material.

Produced via immunoSEQ multiplex PCR; TCRdb's table is partial and in-frame only. Of about 210,000 clones detected, 81% appear once; the ten largest clones hold around 9.3%. Cohorts were based on clinical histories the participants reported. The source of this sequence is a woman in her 50s with acute COVID-19. Material for sequencing was PBMCs or T cells enriched from blood (not recorded which).

The DNA of the CDR3 is TGCGCCAGCAGCCGGGACAGGACTAGCGGCTCATCCCAAGAGACCCAGTACTTC. It codes for CASSRDRTSGSSQETQYF. The chain employs TRBV5-1 and TRBJ2-5, with 10 bases matching TRBD2. The length of the CDR3 is 18 residues. V shed 4 bases, J shed 1 base, and the junction held 13 bases outside the gene matches. From germline, CDR1 is SGHRS and CDR2 YFSETQ.